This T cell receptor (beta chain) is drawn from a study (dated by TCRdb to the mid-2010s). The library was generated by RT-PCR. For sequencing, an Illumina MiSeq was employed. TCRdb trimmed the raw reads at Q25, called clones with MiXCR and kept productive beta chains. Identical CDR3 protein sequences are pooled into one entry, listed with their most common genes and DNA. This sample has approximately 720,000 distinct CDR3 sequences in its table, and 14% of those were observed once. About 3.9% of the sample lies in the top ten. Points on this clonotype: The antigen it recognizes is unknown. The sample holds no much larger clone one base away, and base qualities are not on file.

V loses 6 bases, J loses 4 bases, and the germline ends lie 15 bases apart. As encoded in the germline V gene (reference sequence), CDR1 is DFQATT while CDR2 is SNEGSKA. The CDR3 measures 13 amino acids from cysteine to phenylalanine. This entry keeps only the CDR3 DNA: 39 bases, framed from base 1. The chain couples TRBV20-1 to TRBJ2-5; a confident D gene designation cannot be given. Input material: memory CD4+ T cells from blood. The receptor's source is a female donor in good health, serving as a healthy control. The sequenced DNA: TGCAGTGCCGAGAGGAGTGGCGGAGAGACCCAGTACTTC. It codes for CSAERSGGETQYF.